This T cell receptor beta chain was identified in a study of blood T cell repertoires in COVID-19. Overall study context: Acute-phase and convalescent COVID-19 samples originated in the United States, Italy and Spain. In each case, the material was cDNA or gDNA derived from T cells, B-cell-depleted T cells, or PBMCs.

This CDR3 comprises 13 residues. Trimming at V came to 4 bases and at J to 4 bases, leaving 4 bases not matched to a gene. Per the germline V gene, CDR1 is SGHRS and CDR2 is YFSETQ. Some clones are missing from TCRdb's copy, which holds only in-frame ones; the method was immunoSEQ multiplex PCR. The data show 200,000 to 250,000 clones, with 80% to 85% seen just once and roughly 5.5% held by the top ten. This clone is medium-sized within its sample. Seattle participants joined during active infection and were tracked over time. This sequence joins TRBV5-1 and TRBJ2-5; 7 bases map to TRBD2. Source material: peripheral blood. This sequence originates from a woman in her 70s with COVID-19, enrolled during active disease. Here the CDR3 DNA reads TGCGCCAGCAGCGACGTAGCGGGAGAGACCCAGTACTTC. This codes for CASSDVAGETQYF.